This TCR beta chain appears in the sequencing data of a study of CD8+CD57+ T cells in acquired aplastic anemia. Study details: Each DNA sample taken from sorted CD4+ and CD8+ cells came to approximately 3 ug on average. Where healthy donors were concerned, CD4+ cells averaged approximately 10 million reads.

Profiling of TCR beta VDJ combinations and CDR3 sequences used genomic DNA as template. TCRdb re-analysed the reads in MiXCR, keeping a single row per CDR3 protein. Of roughly 130,000 distinct CDR3 sequences in the sample, 48% are singletons; the top ten hold 2.5% to 3%. By share, this clonotype ranks as medium-sized. CDR3 length equals 13 residues. V lost 3 bases to trimming and J lost 2 bases, with 9 bases between them. Per germline, CDR1 SQVTM and CDR2 ANQGSEA. This receptor was identified in a human donor in good health, serving as a control. This chain connects TRBV29-1 to TRBJ2-3; D remains unclear. Sequencing input: sorted CD4+, CD8+, or CD8+CD57+ T cells (not recorded which) from PBMCs. The CDR3 region is CSVDYGFTDTQYF. CDR3 DNA sequence: TGCAGCGTTGATTACGGCTTCACAGATACGCAGTATTTT.